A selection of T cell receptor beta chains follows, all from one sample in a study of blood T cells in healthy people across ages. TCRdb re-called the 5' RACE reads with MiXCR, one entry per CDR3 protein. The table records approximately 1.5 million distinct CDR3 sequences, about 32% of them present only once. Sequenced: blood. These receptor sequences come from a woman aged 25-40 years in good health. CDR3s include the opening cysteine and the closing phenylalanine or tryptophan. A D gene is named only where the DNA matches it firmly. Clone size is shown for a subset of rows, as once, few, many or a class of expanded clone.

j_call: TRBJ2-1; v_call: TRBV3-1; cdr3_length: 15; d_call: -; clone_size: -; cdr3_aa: CASSQVPRPYNEQFF; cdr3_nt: TGTGCCAGCAGCCAAGTTCCTAGGCCATACAATGAGCAGTTCTTC
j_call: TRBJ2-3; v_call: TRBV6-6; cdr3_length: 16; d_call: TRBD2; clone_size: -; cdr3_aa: CASSYSLSASGNTQYF; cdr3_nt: TGTGCCAGCAGTTACTCCCTATCAGCTAGCGGGAATACGCAGTATTTT
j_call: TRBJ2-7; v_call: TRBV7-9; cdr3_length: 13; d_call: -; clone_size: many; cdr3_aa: CASSSQGPYEQYF; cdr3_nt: TGTGCCAGCAGCTCCCAGGGTCCCTACGAGCAGTACTTC
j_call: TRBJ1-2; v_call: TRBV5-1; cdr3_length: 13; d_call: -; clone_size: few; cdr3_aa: CASSTGTDYGYTF; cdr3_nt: TGCGCCAGCAGCACCGGGACCGATTATGGCTACACCTTC
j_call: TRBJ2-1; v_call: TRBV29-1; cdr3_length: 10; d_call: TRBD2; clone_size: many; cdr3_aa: CSAGLAIEFF; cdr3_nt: TGCAGCGCGGGACTAGCGATTGAGTTCTTC
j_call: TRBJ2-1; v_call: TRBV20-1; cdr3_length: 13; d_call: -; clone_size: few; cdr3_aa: CSARAGTDNEQFF; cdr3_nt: TGCAGTGCTAGAGCCGGGACCGACAATGAGCAGTTCTTC
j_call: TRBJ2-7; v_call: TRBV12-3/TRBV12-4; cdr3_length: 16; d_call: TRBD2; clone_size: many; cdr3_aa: CASSRGGARGPYEQYF; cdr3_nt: TGTGCCAGCAGTCGGGGGGGGGCTCGCGGTCCCTACGAGCAGTACTTC
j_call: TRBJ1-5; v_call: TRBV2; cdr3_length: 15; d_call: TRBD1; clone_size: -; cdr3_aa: CASSARTGKGQPQHF; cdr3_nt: TGTGCCAGCAGTGCCCGGACAGGGAAAGGGCAGCCCCAGCATTTT
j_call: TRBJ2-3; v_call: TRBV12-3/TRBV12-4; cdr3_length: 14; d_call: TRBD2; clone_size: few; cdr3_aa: CASSRSGSPDTQYF; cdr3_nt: TGTGCCAGCAGCCGAAGCGGGAGCCCAGATACGCAGTATTTT
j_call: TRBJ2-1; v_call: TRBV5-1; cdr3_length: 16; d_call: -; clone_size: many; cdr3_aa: CASSLDRDGTYNEQFF; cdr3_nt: TGCGCCAGCAGCTTGGACAGGGATGGTACCTACAATGAGCAGTTCTTC
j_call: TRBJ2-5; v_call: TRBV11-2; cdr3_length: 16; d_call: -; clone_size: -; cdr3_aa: CASSLEWTRRQETQYF; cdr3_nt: TGTGCCAGCAGCTTAGAGTGGACAAGGAGACAAGAGACCCAGTACTTC
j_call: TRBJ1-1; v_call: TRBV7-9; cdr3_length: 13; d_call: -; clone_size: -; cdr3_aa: CASTSQGDTEAFF; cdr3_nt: TGTGCCAGCACCTCACAGGGTGACACTGAAGCTTTCTTT
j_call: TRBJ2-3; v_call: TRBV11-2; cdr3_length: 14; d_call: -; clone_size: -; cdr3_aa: CASSSTTRTDTQYF; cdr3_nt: TGTGCCAGCAGCTCTACGACTCGCACAGATACGCAGTATTTT